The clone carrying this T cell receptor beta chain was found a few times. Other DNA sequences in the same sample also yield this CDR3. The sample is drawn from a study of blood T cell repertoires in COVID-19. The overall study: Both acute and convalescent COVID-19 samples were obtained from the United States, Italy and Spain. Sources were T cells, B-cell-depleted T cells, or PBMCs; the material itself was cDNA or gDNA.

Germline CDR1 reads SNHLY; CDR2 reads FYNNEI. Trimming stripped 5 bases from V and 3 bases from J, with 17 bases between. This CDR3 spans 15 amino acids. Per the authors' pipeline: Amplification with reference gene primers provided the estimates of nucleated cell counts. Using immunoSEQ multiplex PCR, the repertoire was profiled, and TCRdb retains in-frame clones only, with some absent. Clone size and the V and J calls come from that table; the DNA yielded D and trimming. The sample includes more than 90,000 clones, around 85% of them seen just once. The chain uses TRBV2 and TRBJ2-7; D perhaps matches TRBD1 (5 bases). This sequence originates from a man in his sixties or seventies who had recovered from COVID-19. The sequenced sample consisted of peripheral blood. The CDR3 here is CASSPGFSKHYEQYF. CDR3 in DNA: TGTGCCAGCAGTCCAGGGTTTTCTAAGCACTACGAGCAGTACTTC.